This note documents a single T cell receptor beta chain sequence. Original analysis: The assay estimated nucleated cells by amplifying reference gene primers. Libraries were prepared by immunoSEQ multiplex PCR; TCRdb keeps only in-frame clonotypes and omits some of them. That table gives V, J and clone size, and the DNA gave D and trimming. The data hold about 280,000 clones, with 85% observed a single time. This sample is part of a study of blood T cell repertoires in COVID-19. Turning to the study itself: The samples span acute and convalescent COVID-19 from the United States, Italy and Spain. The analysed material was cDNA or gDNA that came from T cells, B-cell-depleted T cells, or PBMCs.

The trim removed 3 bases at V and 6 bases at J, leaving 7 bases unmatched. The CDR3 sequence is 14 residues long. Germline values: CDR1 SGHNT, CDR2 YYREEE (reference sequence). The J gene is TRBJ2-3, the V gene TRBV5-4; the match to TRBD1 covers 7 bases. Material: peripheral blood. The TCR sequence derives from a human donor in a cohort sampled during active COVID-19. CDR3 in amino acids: CASSSGQTGDTQYF. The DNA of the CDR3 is TGTGCCAGCAGCTCGGGACAGACAGGGGATACGCAGTATTTT.